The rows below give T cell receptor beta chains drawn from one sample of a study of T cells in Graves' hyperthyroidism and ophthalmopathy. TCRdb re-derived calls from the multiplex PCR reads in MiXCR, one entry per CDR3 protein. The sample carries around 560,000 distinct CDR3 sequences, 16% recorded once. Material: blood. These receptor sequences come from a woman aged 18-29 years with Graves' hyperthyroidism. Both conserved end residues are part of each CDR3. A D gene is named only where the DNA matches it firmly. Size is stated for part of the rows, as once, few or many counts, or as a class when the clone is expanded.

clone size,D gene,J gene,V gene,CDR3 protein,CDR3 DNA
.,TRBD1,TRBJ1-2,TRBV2,CASSPDRGDYGYTF,TGTGCCAGCAGCCCGGACAGGGGTGACTATGGCTACACCTTC
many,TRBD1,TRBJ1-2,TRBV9,CASSEGQSYGYTF,TGTGCCAGCAGTGAGGGACAGTCTTATGGCTACACCTTC
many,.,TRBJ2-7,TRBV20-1,CSAPPWGADSYEQYF,TGCAGTGCCCCCCCTTGGGGAGCGGACTCCTACGAGCAGTACTTC
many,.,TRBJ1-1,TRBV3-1,CASSSRSNTEAFF,TGTGCCAGCAGCTCTCGCTCGAACACTGAAGCTTTCTTT
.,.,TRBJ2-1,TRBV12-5,CASGLVQPGWEQFF,TGTGCTAGTGGTTTGGTCCAACCAGGGTGGGAGCAGTTCTTC
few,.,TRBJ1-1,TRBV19,CASSPWINTEAFF,TGTGCCAGTAGTCCCTGGATTAACACTGAAGCTTTCTTT
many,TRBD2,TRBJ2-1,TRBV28,CASTRTSGRAYAFF,TGTGCCAGCACTCGAACTAGCGGGAGGGCCTATGCGTTCTTC
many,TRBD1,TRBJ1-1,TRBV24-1,CATRGGGMNTEAFF,TGTGCCACCAGGGGAGGGGGCATGAACACTGAAGCTTTCTTT
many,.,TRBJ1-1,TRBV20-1,CSASPAGQARVNTEAFF,TGCAGTGCTAGCCCGGCGGGGCAGGCAAGGGTGAACACTGAAGCTTTCTTT
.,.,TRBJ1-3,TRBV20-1,CSASPVVGGNTIYF,TGCAGTGCTAGTCCGGTCGTGGGTGGAAACACCATATATTTT
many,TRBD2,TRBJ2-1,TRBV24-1,CATSDPIAGATSYNEQFF,TGTGCCACCAGTGATCCTATAGCGGGGGCGACCTCCTACAATGAGCAGTTCTTC
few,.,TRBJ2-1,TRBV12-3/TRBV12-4,CASTPGAGDNEQFF,TGTGCCAGCACCCCGGGAGCGGGCGACAATGAGCAGTTCTTC
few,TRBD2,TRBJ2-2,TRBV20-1,CSASLLAGPTGELFF,TGCAGTGCTAGTCTACTAGCGGGGCCCACCGGGGAGCTGTTTTTT
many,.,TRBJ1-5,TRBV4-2,CASSQDPRGSQPQHF,TGTGCCAGCAGCCAAGATCCCCGGGGAAGCCAGCCCCAGCATTTT
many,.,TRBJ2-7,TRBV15,CATSPGAGGIYEQYF,TGTGCCACCAGCCCTGGGGCAGGGGGGATATACGAGCAGTACTTC
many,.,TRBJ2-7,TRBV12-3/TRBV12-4,CASSVGLSYEQYF,TGTGCCAGCAGTGTCGGGCTTTCCTACGAGCAGTACTTC
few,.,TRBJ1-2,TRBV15,CATSSKTGGNGYTF,TGTGCCACCAGCAGTAAAACCGGGGGGAATGGCTACACCTTC
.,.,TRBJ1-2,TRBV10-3,CAISEGWSGSYGYTF,TGTGCCATCAGTGAGGGATGGAGCGGATCCTATGGCTACACCTTC
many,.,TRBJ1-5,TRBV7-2,CASSLRSGSNQPQHF,TGTGCCAGCAGCTTAAGGTCCGGGTCTAATCAGCCCCAGCATTTT
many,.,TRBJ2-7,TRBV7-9,CASRRESSHEQYF,TGTGCCAGCAGGCGAGAGAGCAGCCACGAGCAGTACTTC
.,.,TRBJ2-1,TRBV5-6,CASSTPTEDNGQFF,TGTGCCAGCAGCACACCTACAGAGGACAATGGGCAGTTCTTC
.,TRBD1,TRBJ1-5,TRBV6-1,CASRVGTGGNQPQHF,TGTGCCAGCAGAGTAGGGACAGGGGGCAATCAGCCCCAGCATTTT
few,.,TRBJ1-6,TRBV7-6,CASSITGSENSPLHF,TGTGCCAGCAGCATTACAGGGAGTGAAAATTCACCCCTCCACTTT
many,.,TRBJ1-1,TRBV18,CASSPASVNTEAFF,TGTGCCAGCTCACCAGCTTCGGTGAACACTGAAGCTTTCTTT
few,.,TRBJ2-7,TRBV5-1,CASSLASGRRTYEQYF,TGCGCCAGCAGCTTGGCCAGTGGGCGGAGAACCTACGAGCAGTACTTC
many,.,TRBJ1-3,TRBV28,CASSARGVSSGNTIYF,TGTGCCAGCAGTGCGCGTGGTGTGAGCTCTGGAAACACCATATATTTT
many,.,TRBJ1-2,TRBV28,CASSLRLSWGYTF,TGTGCCAGCAGTTTACGTCTCTCTTGGGGCTACACCTTC
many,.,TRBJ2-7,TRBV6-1,CASSAVREPYEQYF,TGTGCCAGCAGTGCCGTAAGGGAGCCCTACGAGCAGTACTTC
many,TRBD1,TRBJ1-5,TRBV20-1,CSAFHQGEAEPQHF,TGCAGTGCTTTCCATCAGGGGGAAGCGGAGCCCCAGCATTTT
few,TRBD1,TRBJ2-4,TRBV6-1,CASSRDRGKNIQYF,TGTGCCAGCAGCCGGGACAGGGGCAAAAACATTCAGTACTTC
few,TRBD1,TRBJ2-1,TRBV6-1,CASSARGSYNEQFF,TGTGCCAGCAGTGCCAGGGGGTCCTACAATGAGCAGTTCTTC
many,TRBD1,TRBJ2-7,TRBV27,CASSSQGAYEQYF,TGTGCCAGCAGTTCCCAGGGGGCGTACGAGCAGTACTTC
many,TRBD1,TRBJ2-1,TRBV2,CASSDPTGQGFDEQFF,TGTGCCAGCAGTGACCCGACGGGACAGGGCTTCGATGAGCAGTTCTTC
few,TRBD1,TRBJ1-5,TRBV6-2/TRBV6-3,CASSYWQGGNQPQHF,TGTGCCAGCAGTTATTGGCAGGGGGGCAATCAGCCCCAGCATTTT
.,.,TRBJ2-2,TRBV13,CASRMVGRVNTGELFF,TGTGCCAGCAGGATGGTAGGCAGGGTTAACACCGGGGAGCTGTTTTTT
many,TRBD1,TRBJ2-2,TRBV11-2,CASSPRTGQAGELFF,TGTGCCAGCAGCCCCCGGACAGGGCAGGCCGGGGAGCTGTTTTTT
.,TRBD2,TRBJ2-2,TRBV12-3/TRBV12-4,CASRPPPQAGGGGGELFF,TGTGCCAGCAGACCCCCTCCCCAAGCGGGGGGGGGGGGCGGGGAGCTGTTTTTT
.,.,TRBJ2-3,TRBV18,CASSPLMGGTGTDTQYF,TGTGCCAGCTCACCGTTAATGGGTGGTACTGGCACAGATACGCAGTATTTT
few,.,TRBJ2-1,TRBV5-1,CASSLTGWGVNEQFF,TGCGCCAGCAGCTTGACGGGATGGGGGGTCAATGAGCAGTTCTTC
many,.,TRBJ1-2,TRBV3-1,CASSQEIRQRDGYTF,TGTGCCAGCAGCCAAGAGATTCGGCAAAGGGATGGCTACACCTTC
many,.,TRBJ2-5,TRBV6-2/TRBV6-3,CASSYEAVGQETQYF,TGTGCCAGCAGTTACGAGGCAGTGGGACAAGAGACCCAGTACTTC
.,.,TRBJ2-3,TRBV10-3,CAISESGMGRDTQYF,TGTGCCATCAGTGAGTCCGGTATGGGTAGAGATACGCAGTATTTT
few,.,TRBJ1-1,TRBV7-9,CASSLSEAFF,TGTGCCAGCAGCTTGTCTGAAGCTTTCTTT
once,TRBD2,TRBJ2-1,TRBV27,CASSQTGLAGYKEQFF,TGTGCCAGCAGTCAAACGGGACTAGCGGGGTACAAGGAGCAGTTCTTC
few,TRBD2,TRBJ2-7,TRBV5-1,CASSLRPSGRAYEQYF,TGCGCCAGCAGCCTCCGCCCTAGCGGGAGGGCCTACGAGCAGTACTTC